This T cell receptor beta chain was obtained from a study of cytomegalovirus exposure and HLA in healthy donors. The CDR3 has 17 residues. The PCR had 60 Vbeta and 13 Jbeta primers. Generated by immunoSEQ multiplex PCR, the TCRdb table keeps only in-frame clones and is missing some. The table shows some 120,000 clones, with approximately 80% occurring only once. In regard to this clone: As yet, its antigen is unknown.

Healthy individuals who donated bone marrow served as the donors. General study findings and limits: Through in vitro validation, three CMV-associated chains were shown to be specific for CMV antigens. The classifier, whose performance was assessed in both the original and validation cohorts, reportedly diagnosed cytomegalovirus status with high specificity and sensitivity.

This receptor was obtained from a man aged 18 to 30 in good health and CMV-seronegative. Sample: PBMCs. This rearrangement joins TRBV12-2 to TRBJ1-2; TRBD1, the table's D call, was not compared with the DNA. TRBV12-2 is given as a pseudogene. The CDR3 sequence: CASRFGPPVQDKNGYTF. As DNA, the CDR3 is TGTGCAAGTCGCTTTGGTCCTCCAGTACAGGACAAAAATGGCTACACCTTC.